Presented here are 23 T cell receptor beta chains from one specimen sequenced in a study of T cell responses to AZD1222 COVID-19 vaccine. Profiling relied on immunoSEQ multiplex PCR, and the TCRdb table lists in-frame clones only, not all of them. The top ten hold approximately 27% of the sample, which has 80,000 or so clones, over 60% seen once. The material sequenced was peripheral blood, taken 28 days after the second dose of the MenACWY control vaccine. These receptors were collected from an adult who received the MenACWY meningococcal vaccine as a control.

The chain joins TRBV5-6 to TRBJ1-6; perhaps TRBD1 as D (6 bases). Germline-derived CDR1 and CDR2 are SGHDT and YYEEEE. The CDR3 covers 15 residues. Trimming stripped 0 bases from V and 6 bases from J, with 10 bases between. The DNA of the CDR3 is TGTGCCAGCAGCTTGGATGGACAGCCTAATTCACCCCTCCACTTT. Translated: CASSLDGQPNSPLHF.

This chain connects TRBV27 to TRBJ2-7, with a weak D call TRBD2 (5 bases). The V end was cut by 6 bases, the J end by 2 bases, with 17 bases between. The CDR3 runs 15 residues. Per germline, CDR1 MNHEY and CDR2 SMNVEV (reference sequence). CDR3 DNA sequence: TGTGCCAGCAGCCCCTCGGGAAACAACGCCTACGAGCAGTACTTC. Residues: CASSPSGNNAYEQYF.

The chain employs TRBV7-6 and TRBJ1-3; D gene ambiguous. In germline, CDR1 is SGHVS, CDR2 FNYEAQ. The CDR3 covers 15 residues. The V and J ends lost 6 bases and 1 base respectively, with 13 bases between them. The CDR3 DNA reads as TGTGCCAGCAGTCCAAGCGGTTTTTCTGGAAACACCATATATTTT. The encoded protein is CASSPSGFSGNTIYF.

This clone is a singleton in its sample. The genes are TRBV24-1 and TRBJ2-1, with TRBD1 as a possible D gene (6 bases). The CDR3 is 15 amino acids. Germline loops: CDR1 KGHDR, CDR2 SFDVKD. Trimming removed 1 base from V and 9 bases from J, with 15 bases in between. The CDR3 spells CATSDFSRGEGEQFF. The CDR3, as DNA: TGTGCCACCAGTGATTTCAGCAGGGGCGAGGGTGAGCAGTTCTTC.

The chain uses TRBV28 and TRBJ2-3; no clear D. V was pared by 6 bases and J by 5 bases, with 12 bases between. The germline gives CDR1 MDHEN, CDR2 SYDVKM. CDR3 length: 13 amino acids. CDR3: CASRTTEKDTQYF. As DNA, the CDR3 is TGTGCCAGCAGGACGACGGAGAAAGATACGCAGTATTTT.

This clone has just one count. The genes are TRBV30 and TRBJ2-2; 8 bases line up with TRBD1. Germline CDR1 GTSNPN, CDR2 SVGIG (reference sequence). V was pared by 7 bases and J by 2 bases, with 9 bases of the junction left unmatched. This CDR3 comprises 15 residues. CDR3: CAFQTGGENTGELFF. As DNA, the CDR3 is TGTGCCTTCCAAACAGGGGGAGAAAACACCGGGGAGCTGTTTTTT.

A remark on this clone: The sample holds other DNA sequences that translate to the same CDR3. V gene TRBV5-1 combines with J gene TRBJ2-2; D gene unclear. V lost 4 bases and J 0 bases, leaving 10 bases between the germline ends. This CDR3 contains 15 residues. Germline values: CDR1 SGHRS, CDR2 YFSETQ. Here the CDR3 reads CASSLDTTNTGELFF. The DNA for the CDR3 is TGCGCCAGCAGCCTTGACACTACGAACACCGGGGAGCTGTTTTTT.

The chain links TRBV29-1 to TRBJ1-1; no reliable D call. V lost 5 bases and J lost 4, with 8 bases in between. The CDR3 consists of 11 residues. Per the germline V gene, CDR1 is SQVTM and CDR2 is ANQGSEA. The CDR3 DNA reads TGCAGCGTTCTCCTAGCCACTGAAGCTTTCTTT. It is translated as CSVLLATEAFF.

This chain uses TRBV6-5 with TRBJ1-1; 7 bases are shared with TRBD1. Per germline, CDR1 MNHEY and CDR2 SVGAGI. The CDR3 runs 13 residues. Germline trimming cut 8 bases from V and 3 bases from J; bases unmatched to any gene: 6. The CDR3 here is CASCRGRDTEAFF. The CDR3 coding sequence is TGTGCCAGCTGTAGGGGGCGGGACACTGAAGCTTTCTTT.

The chain is built from TRBV9 and TRBJ1-4; 7 positions match TRBD1. This CDR3 region has 14 residues. V gave up 2 bases and J gave up 7 bases; unmatched junction bases: 5. Germline values: CDR1 SGDLS, CDR2 YYNGEE. The CDR3 is CASSVTGTGEKLFF. The CDR3, as DNA: TGTGCCAGCAGCGTGACAGGGACGGGTGAAAAACTGTTTTTT.

This clone was counted a single time. In the same sample, other DNA sequences code for this CDR3. This chain connects TRBV5-6 to TRBJ1-1; D unresolved. The germline V and J ends were trimmed by 0 bases and 8 bases, with 5 bases remaining between them. The CDR3 contains 11 residues. Germline CDR1 reads SGHDT; CDR2 reads YYEEEE. The CDR3 sequence is CASSLGNEAFF. CDR3 sequence (DNA): TGTGCCAGCAGCTTGGGTAACGAAGCTTTCTTT.

V gene TRBV10-2 combines with J gene TRBJ2-2; the D gene is possibly TRBD1 (6 bases). Trimming left V 7 bases short and J 1 base short, with 13 bases between. The CDR3 extends over 15 amino acids. Germline V gives CDR1 WSHSY, CDR2 SAAADI. Here the CDR3 DNA reads TGCGCCAGCACAGGAGGACAGAAGAACACCGGGGAGCTGTTTTTT. It translates to CASTGGQKNTGELFF.

This clone was recorded only once. V gene TRBV7-9 combines with J gene TRBJ2-7; D possibly uses TRBD1 or TRBD2 (5 bases each). The CDR3 extends over 13 amino acids. V shed 3 bases and J shed 1 base, with 7 bases lying between them. Germline CDR1 reads SEHNR; CDR2 reads FQNEAQ (reference sequence). The CDR3 loop is CASSFGGSYEQYF. In DNA form, the CDR3 reads TGTGCCAGCAGCTTTGGGGGATCCTACGAGCAGTACTTC.

V usage is TRBV7-8 and J usage is TRBJ1-1; no firm D call. V was trimmed by 1 base and J by 4 bases, leaving 10 bases between them. Germline V CDR1 and CDR2: SGHVS, FQNEAQ. The CDR3 sequence is 14 residues long. The CDR3 protein is CASSLGGGVTEAFF. The CDR3 DNA follows: TGTGCCAGCAGCTTAGGAGGTGGGGTCACTGAAGCTTTCTTT.

This chain links TRBV5-5 with TRBJ1-2, with D hard to call. CDR1 SGHKS and CDR2 YYEKEE come from the germline V gene (reference sequence). Deletions cut 1 base from V and 2 bases from J, with 12 bases between. The CDR3 sequence is 15 residues long. The CDR3 is CASSLHSIVNYGYTF. The CDR3 coding sequence is TGTGCCAGCAGCTTGCATTCCATTGTCAACTATGGCTACACCTTC.

The V call is TRBV7-9, the J call TRBJ2-5; the match to TRBD2 covers 7 bases. CDR1 and CDR2 from the germline V gene are SEHNR and FQNEAQ (reference sequence). V trimming: 3 bases; J trimming: 2 bases; junction bases outside the gene matches: 3. The CDR3 spans 14 residues. As DNA, the CDR3 is TGTGCCAGCAGCTTTTGGGGGGGACAAGAGACCCAGTACTTC. Encoded protein: CASSFWGGQETQYF.

This clone was seen a handful of times. The chain has TRBV28 and TRBJ2-4; D remains unclear. There are 17 residues in the CDR3. Trimming stripped 2 bases from V and 0 bases from J, with 14 bases between. CDR1 and CDR2 from the germline V gene are MDHEN and SYDVKM. The CDR3 DNA reads as TGTGCCAGCAGTTTAGGGTCGGTCCTCTTAGCCAAAAACATTCAGTACTTC. Translated, it gives CASSLGSVLLAKNIQYF.

The V call is TRBV19, the J call TRBJ2-5; D might be TRBD2 (5 bases). Per germline, CDR1 LNHDA and CDR2 SQIVND (reference sequence). Trimming shortened V by 8 bases and J by 4 bases, and 11 bases separated the two germline ends. CDR3 size: 12 residues. CDR3: CASRNGGETQYF. For the CDR3, the DNA is TGTGCCAGTCGAAACGGAGGAGAGACCCAGTACTTC. The whole variable domain, filled in from reference TRBV19 and TRBJ2-5, reads DGGITQSPKYLFRKEGQNVTLSCEQNLNHDAMYWYRQDPGQGLRLIYYSQIVNDFQKGDIAEGYSVSREKKESFPLTVTSAQKNPTAFYLCASRNGGETQYFGPGTRLLVL.

This clone has a handful of counts. The V call is TRBV7-9, the J call TRBJ2-2; 7 nucleotides align to TRBD2. The CDR3 spans 15 residues. CDR1 and CDR2 from the germline V gene are SEHNR and FQNEAQ (reference sequence). Trimming at V came to 6 bases and at J to 5 bases, leaving 9 bases not matched to a gene. CDR3 protein: CASSLAARVTGELFF. CDR3 bases: TGTGCCAGCAGTCTAGCGGCCAGGGTGACCGGGGAGCTGTTTTTT.

V gene TRBV5-5 combines with J gene TRBJ2-7; D is uncertain. This CDR3 contains 14 residues. Germline V CDR1 and CDR2: SGHKS, YYEKEE (reference sequence). Trimming took off 2 bases at V and 0 bases at J, with 9 bases between the two ends. The CDR3 here is CASSLGLISYEQYF. The CDR3 region has the DNA TGTGCCAGCAGCTTAGGGCTAATCTCCTACGAGCAGTACTTC.

The chain joins TRBV7-8 to TRBJ2-1, with a tentative D call TRBD2 (6 bases). The CDR3 loop spans 13 amino acids. Germline V CDR1 and CDR2: SGHVS, FQNEAQ. Trimming cost V 5 bases and J 7 bases, with 12 bases left between them. CDR3 in amino acids: CASSPGTDNEQFF. The CDR3 DNA sequence: TGTGCCAGCAGCCCCGGGACTGATAATGAGCAGTTCTTC.

The rearrangement uses TRBV19 and TRBJ1-1; D is undetermined. Germline V lookup: CDR1 LNHDA, CDR2 SQIVND (reference sequence). V dropped 3 bases and J dropped 1 base, with 12 bases sitting between them. CDR3 length: 15 amino acids. CDR3 sequence (DNA): TGTGCCAGTAGTATTGGAGCAGGAAAGAACACTGAAGCTTTCTTT. Protein: CASSIGAGKNTEAFF.

V and J are TRBV5-1 and TRBJ1-1, with 7 positions matching TRBD1. This CDR3 region has 15 residues. CDR1 SGHRS and CDR2 YFSETQ come from the germline V gene. With 3 bases clipped from V and 5 bases from J, the junction kept 10 bases outside the gene matches. Written as DNA, the CDR3 is TGCGCCAGCAGCTCCCGGGACAGATCGGGGACTGAAGCTTTCTTT. Its protein product is CASSSRDRSGTEAFF. Filled out from reference TRBV5-1 and TRBJ1-1, the complete variable domain reads KAGVTQTPRYLIKTRGQQVTLSCSPISGHRSVSWYQQTPGQGLQFLFEYFSETQRNKGNFPGRFSGRQFSNSRSEMNVSTLELGDSALYLCASSSRDRSGTEAFFGQGTRLTVV.